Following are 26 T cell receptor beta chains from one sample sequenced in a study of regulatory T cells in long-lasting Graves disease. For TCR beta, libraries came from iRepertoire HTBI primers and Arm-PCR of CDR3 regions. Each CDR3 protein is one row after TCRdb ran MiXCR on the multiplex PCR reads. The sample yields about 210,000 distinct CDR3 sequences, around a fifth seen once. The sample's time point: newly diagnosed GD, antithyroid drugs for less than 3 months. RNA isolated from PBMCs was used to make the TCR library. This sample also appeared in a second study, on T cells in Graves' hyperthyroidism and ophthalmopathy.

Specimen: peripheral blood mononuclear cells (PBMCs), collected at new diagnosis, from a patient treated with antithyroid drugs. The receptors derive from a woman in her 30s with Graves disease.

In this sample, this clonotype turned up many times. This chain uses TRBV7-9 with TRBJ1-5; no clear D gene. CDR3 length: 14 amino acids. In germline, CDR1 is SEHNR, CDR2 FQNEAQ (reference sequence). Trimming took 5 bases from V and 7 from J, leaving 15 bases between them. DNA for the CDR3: TGTGCCAGCAGCCGTGGGGAGGTGCGGCAGCCCCAGCATTTT. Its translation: CASSRGEVRQPQHF. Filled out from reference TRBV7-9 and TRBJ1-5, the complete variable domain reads DTGVSQNPRHKITKRGQNVTFRCDPISEHNRLYWYRQTLGQGPEFLTYFQNEAQLEKSRLLSDRFSAERPKGSFSTLEIQRTEQGDSAMYLCASSRGEVRQPQHFGDGTRLSIL.

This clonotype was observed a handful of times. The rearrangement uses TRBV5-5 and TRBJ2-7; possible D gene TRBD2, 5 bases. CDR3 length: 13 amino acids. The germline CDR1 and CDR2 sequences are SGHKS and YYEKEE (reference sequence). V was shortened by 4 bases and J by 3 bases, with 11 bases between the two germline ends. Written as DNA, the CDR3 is TGTGCCAGCAGCGTCGGGATAGTCTACGAGCAGTACTTC. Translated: CASSVGIVYEQYF.

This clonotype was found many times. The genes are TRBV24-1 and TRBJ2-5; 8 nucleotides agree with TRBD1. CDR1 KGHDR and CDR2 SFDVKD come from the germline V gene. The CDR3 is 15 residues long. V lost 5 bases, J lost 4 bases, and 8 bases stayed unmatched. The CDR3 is CATSGGTGPPETQYF. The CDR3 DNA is TGTGCCACCAGTGGCGGGACAGGCCCCCCAGAGACCCAGTACTTC.

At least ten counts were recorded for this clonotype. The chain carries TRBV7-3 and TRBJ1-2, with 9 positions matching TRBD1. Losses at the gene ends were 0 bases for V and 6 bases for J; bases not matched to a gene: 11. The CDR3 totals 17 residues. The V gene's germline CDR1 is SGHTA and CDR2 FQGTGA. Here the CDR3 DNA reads TGTGCCAGCAGCTTAACACACAGGGGGCAGCTAGAAGATGGCTACACCTTC. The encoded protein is CASSLTHRGQLEDGYTF.

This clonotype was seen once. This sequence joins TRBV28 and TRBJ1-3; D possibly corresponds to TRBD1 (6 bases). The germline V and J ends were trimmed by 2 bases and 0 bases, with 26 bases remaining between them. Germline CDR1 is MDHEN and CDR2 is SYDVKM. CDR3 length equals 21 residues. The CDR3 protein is CASSLASRGTPFTSSGNTIYF. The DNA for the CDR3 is TGTGCCAGCAGTTTAGCATCCCGCGGGACACCTTTCACAAGCTCTGGAAACACCATATATTTT.

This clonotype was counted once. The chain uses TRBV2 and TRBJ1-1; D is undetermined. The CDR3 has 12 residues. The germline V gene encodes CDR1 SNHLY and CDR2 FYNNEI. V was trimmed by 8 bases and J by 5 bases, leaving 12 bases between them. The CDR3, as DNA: TGTGCCAGCGCCCCAGGACGGACTGAAGCTTTCTTT. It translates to CASAPGRTEAFF.

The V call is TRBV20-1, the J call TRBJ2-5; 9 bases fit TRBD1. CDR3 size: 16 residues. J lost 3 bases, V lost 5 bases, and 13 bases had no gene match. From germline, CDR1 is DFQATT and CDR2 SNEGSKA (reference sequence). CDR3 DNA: TGCAGTGCTCCGAATAGAGGACAGGGGAAGGAAGAGACCCAGTACTTC. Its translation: CSAPNRGQGKEETQYF.

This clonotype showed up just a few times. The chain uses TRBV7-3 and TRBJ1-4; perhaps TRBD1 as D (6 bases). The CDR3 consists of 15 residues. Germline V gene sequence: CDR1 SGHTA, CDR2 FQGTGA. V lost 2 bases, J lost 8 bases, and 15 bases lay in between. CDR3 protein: CASSLQRRGKEKLFF. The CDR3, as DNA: TGTGCCAGCAGCTTACAACGCAGGGGTAAGGAAAAACTGTTTTTT. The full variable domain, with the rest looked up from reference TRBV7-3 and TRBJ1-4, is GAGVSQTPSNKVTEKGKYVELRCDPISGHTALYWYRQSLGQGPEFLIYFQGTGAADDSGLPNDRFFAVRPEGSVSTLKIQRTERGDSAVYLCASSLQRRGKEKLFFGSGTQLSVL.

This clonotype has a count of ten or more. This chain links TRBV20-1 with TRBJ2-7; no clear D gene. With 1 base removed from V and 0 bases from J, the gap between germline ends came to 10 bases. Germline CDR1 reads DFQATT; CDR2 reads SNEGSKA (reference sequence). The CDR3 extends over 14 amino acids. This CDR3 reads CSARAQTFSYEQYF. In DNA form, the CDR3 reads TGCAGTGCTAGAGCCCAGACCTTCTCCTACGAGCAGTACTTC.

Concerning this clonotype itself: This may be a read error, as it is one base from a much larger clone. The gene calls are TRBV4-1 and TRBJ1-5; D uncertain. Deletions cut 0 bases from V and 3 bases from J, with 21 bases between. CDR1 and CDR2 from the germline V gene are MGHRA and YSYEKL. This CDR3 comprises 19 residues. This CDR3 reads CASSQDSKTPGVINQPQHF. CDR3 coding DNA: TGCGCCAGCAGCCAAGATTCGAAGACCCCGGGAGTTATCAATCAGCCCCAGCATTTT.

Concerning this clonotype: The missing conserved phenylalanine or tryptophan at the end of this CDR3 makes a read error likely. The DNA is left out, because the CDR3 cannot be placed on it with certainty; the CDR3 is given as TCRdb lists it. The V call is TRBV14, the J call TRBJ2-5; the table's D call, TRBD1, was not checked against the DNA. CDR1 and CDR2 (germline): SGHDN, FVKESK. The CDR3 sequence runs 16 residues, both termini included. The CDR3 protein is CASSQGGTGYQETHYL.

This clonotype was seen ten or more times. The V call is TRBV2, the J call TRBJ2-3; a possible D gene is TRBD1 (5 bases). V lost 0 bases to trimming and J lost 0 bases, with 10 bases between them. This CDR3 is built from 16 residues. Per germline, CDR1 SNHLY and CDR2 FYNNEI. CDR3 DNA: TGTGCCAGCAGTGAAGCGTGGGGCGCTAGCACAGATACGCAGTATTTT. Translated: CASSEAWGASTDTQYF.

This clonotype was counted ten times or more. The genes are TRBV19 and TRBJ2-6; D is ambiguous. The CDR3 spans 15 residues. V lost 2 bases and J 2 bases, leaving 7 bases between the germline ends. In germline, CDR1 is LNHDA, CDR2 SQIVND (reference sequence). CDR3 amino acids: CASSISGTGANVLTF. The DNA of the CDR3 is TGTGCCAGTAGTATATCTGGGACTGGGGCCAACGTCCTGACTTTC. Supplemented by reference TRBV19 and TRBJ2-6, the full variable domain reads DGGITQSPKYLFRKEGQNVTLSCEQNLNHDAMYWYRQDPGQGLRLIYYSQIVNDFQKGDIAEGYSVSREKKESFPLTVTSAQKNPTAFYLCASSISGTGANVLTFGAGSRLTVL.

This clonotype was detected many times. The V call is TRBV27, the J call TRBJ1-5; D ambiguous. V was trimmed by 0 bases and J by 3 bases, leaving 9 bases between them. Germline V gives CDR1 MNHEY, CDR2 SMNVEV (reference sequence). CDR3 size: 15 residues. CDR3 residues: CASSLSQAPNQPQHF. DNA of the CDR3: TGTGCCAGCAGTTTATCCCAGGCCCCCAATCAGCCCCAGCATTTT.

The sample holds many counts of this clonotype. Written as DNA, the CDR3 is TGTGCCAGCACCAAAGGTAGCCCAGGGGCTTACTCTTTCTATGGCTACACCTTC. This encodes CASTKGSPGAYSFYGYTF. The chain has TRBV28 and TRBJ1-2; maybe TRBD1 (6 bases). CDR1 and CDR2 from the germline V gene are MDHEN and SYDVKM. Between the trimmed V and J ends, which lost 7 bases and 4 bases, there was a span of 28 bases. The CDR3 sequence is 18 residues long.

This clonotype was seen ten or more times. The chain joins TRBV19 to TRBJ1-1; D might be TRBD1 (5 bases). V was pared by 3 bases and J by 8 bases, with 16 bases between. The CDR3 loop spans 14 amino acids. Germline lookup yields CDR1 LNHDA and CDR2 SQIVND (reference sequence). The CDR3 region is CASSILGQTEEAFF. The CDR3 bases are TGTGCCAGTAGTATTTTGGGGCAGACCGAGGAAGCTTTCTTT.

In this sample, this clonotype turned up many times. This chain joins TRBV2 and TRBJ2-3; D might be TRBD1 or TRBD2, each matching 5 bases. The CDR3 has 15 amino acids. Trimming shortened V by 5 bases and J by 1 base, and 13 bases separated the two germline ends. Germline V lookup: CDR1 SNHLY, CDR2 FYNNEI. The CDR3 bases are TGTGCCAGCAGTCCGGGACCGACCCGCACAGATACGCAGTATTTT. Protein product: CASSPGPTRTDTQYF.

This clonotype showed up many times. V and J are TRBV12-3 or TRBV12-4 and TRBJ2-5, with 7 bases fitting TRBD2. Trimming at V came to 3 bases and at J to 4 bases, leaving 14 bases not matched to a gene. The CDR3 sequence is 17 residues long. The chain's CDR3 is CASSFSFQAGVLETQYF. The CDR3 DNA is TGTGCCAGCAGTTTCTCCTTCCAGGCGGGGGTTCTAGAGACCCAGTACTTC.

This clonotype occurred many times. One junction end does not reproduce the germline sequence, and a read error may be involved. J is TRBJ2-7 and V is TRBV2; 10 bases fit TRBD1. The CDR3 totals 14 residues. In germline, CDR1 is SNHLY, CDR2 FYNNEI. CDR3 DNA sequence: TGTGCCAGCAGGGAAGGGACAGGGGCCTACGAGCAGTACTTC. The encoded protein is CASREGTGAYEQYF.

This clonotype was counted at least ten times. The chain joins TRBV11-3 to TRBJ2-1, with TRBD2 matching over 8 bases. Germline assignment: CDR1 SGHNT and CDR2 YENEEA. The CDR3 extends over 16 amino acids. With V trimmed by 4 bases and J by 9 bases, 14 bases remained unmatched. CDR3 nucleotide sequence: TGTGCCAGCAGCTCCGGTTCACTACCGGGAGGGGGTGAGCAGTTCTTC. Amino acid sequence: CASSSGSLPGGGEQFF.

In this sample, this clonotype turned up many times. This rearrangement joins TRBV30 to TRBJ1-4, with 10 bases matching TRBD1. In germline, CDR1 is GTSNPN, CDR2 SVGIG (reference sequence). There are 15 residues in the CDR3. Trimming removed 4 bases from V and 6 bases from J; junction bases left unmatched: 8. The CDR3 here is CAWNVGGTGDEKLFF. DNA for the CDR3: TGTGCCTGGAACGTAGGGGGGACAGGGGATGAAAAACTGTTTTTT.

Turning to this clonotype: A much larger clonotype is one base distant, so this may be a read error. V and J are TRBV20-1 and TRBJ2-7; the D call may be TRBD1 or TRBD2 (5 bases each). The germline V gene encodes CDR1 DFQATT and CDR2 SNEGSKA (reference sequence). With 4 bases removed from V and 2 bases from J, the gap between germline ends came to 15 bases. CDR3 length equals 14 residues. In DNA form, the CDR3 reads TGCAGTGCTAATTCCCCGCGAGGGGCCTACGAGCAGTACTTC. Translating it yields CSANSPRGAYEQYF.

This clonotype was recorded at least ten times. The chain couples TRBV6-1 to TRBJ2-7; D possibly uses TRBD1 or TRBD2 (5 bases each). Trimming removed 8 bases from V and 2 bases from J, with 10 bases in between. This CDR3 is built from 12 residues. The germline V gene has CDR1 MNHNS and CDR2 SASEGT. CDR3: CASVRETYEQYF. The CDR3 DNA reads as TGTGCCAGCGTCAGGGAGACCTACGAGCAGTACTTC.

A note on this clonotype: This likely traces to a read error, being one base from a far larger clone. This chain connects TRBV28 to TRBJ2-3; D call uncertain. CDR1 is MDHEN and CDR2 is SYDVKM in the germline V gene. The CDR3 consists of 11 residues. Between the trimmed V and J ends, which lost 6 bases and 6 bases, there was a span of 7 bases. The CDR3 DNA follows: TGTGCCAGCAGACCCCCGGATACGCAGTATTTT. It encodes CASRPPDTQYF. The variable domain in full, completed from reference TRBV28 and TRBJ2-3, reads DVKVTQSSRYLVKRTGEKVFLECVQDMDHENMFWYRQDPGLGLRLIYFSYDVKMKEKGDIPEGYSVSREKKERFSLILESASTNQTSMYLCASRPPDTQYFGPGTRLTVL.

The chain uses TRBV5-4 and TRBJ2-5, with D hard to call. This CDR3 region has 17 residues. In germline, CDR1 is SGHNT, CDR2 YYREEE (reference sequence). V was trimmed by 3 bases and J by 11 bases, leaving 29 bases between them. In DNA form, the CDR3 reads TGTGCCAGCAGCTACCGGGCCTCTCCTGCGTCCTACAATGAGCAGTACTTC. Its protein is CASSYRASPASYNEQYF.

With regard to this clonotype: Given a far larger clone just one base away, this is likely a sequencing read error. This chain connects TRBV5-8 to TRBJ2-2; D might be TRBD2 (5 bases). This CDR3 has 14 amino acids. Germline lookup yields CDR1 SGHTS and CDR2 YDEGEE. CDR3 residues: CASRGPVNTGKLFF. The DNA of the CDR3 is TGTGCCAGCAGGGGTCCAGTGAACACCGGGAAGCTGTTTTTT.